This is a list of T cell receptor beta chains from one sample in a study of T cells in Graves' hyperthyroidism and ophthalmopathy. TCRdb redid the calling of the multiplex PCR reads with MiXCR, one entry per CDR3 protein. The sample has about 760,000 distinct CDR3 sequences; just over 35% are singletons. Sequencing input: blood. The source is a middle-aged woman with Graves' hyperthyroidism. CDR3s include the opening cysteine and the closing phenylalanine or tryptophan. Fields, in order: J gene, D gene, clone size, V gene, CDR3 DNA, CDR3 protein. The D gene is left open where the match is weak. Part of the rows lack a size; the others show once, few, many or a class for expanded clones.

J: TRBJ1-4; D: -; size: -; V: TRBV2; DNA: TGTGCCAGCGGGCCCGGTAGAATAACTAATGAAAAACTGTTTTTT; CDR3: CASGPGRITNEKLFF
J: TRBJ2-1; D: TRBD1; size: few; V: TRBV7-2; DNA: TGTGCCAGCAGCCAGGACAGGGGGCATGAGCAGTTCTTC; CDR3: CASSQDRGHEQFF
J: TRBJ2-5; D: -; size: -; V: TRBV20-1; DNA: TGCAGTGCTAGTCCGGGGGCCGGGAAGACCCAGTACTTC; CDR3: CSASPGAGKTQYF
J: TRBJ1-2; D: -; size: -; V: TRBV14; DNA: TGTGCCAGCAGCCGCTTTAGGGGAACCGACCCTCGAGATTATGGCTACACCTTC; CDR3: CASSRFRGTDPRDYGYTF
J: TRBJ1-2; D: TRBD1; size: -; V: TRBV10-3; DNA: TGTGCCATCAGTGAGTCGAAGGCAGGGGGCCTTCCCGGTGGCTACACCTTC; CDR3: CAISESKAGGLPGGYTF
J: TRBJ2-1; D: -; size: once; V: TRBV7-8; DNA: TGTGCCAGCAGCTCCCGCGCTGGACGGATGAGGAATGAGCAGTTCTTC; CDR3: CASSSRAGRMRNEQFF
J: TRBJ2-5; D: TRBD2; size: few; V: TRBV28; DNA: TGTGCCAGCAGCCTAGCGGGAGAGGAAGAGACCCAGTACTTC; CDR3: CASSLAGEEETQYF
J: TRBJ2-7; D: TRBD2; size: -; V: TRBV7-2; DNA: TGTGCCAGCAGCGGCGGACTAGCGGAGCCCTACGAGCAGTACTTC; CDR3: CASSGGLAEPYEQYF
J: TRBJ1-3; D: -; size: many; V: TRBV12-3/TRBV12-4; DNA: TGTGCCAGTACTCGAGGGCCTGGAAACACCATATATTTT; CDR3: CASTRGPGNTIYF
J: TRBJ2-3; D: -; size: few; V: TRBV7-2; DNA: TGTGCCAGCAGCTTACAGTCCGATACGCAGTATTTT; CDR3: CASSLQSDTQYF
J: TRBJ1-5; D: -; size: -; V: TRBV11-2; DNA: TGTGCCAGCAGCCGACGGGGGGATCAGCCCCAGCATTTT; CDR3: CASSRRGDQPQHF
J: TRBJ2-6; D: -; size: few; V: TRBV18; DNA: TGTGCCAGCTCACCGGCGCACGGGGCCAACGTCCTGACTTTC; CDR3: CASSPAHGANVLTF
J: TRBJ1-6; D: -; size: -; V: TRBV5-6; DNA: TGTGCCAGCAGCTGGGAACAGTTTAATTCACCCCTCCACTTT; CDR3: CASSWEQFNSPLHF
J: TRBJ2-3; D: TRBD2; size: few; V: TRBV12-3/TRBV12-4; DNA: TGTGCCAGCGCGCTAGCGGGACGCACAGATACGCAGTATTTT; CDR3: CASALAGRTDTQYF
J: TRBJ1-2; D: -; size: -; V: TRBV5-4; DNA: TGTGCCAGCAATCTACAGGAAGGCTATGGCTACACCTTC; CDR3: CASNLQEGYGYTF
J: TRBJ2-5; D: -; size: many; V: TRBV2; DNA: TGTGCCAGCAGACGGGGCGGGGAGACCCAGTACTTC; CDR3: CASRRGGETQYF
J: TRBJ2-7; D: -; size: few; V: TRBV29-1; DNA: TGCAGCGGGGGGGGGGGACAGACCTACGAGCAGTACTTC; CDR3: CSGGGGQTYEQYF
J: TRBJ2-5; D: TRBD1; size: few; V: TRBV7-2; DNA: TGTGCCAGCAGCTCCCTGACAGGGGAAGAGACCCAGTACTTC; CDR3: CASSSLTGEETQYF
J: TRBJ1-2; D: TRBD1; size: many; V: TRBV4-1; DNA: TGCGCCAGCAGCCGACAGGGACTGGATGGCTACACCTTC; CDR3: CASSRQGLDGYTF
J: TRBJ1-4; D: TRBD1; size: -; V: TRBV28; DNA: TGTGCCGGCAGAAATAACAGGGGGGAAAAACTGTTTTTT; CDR3: CAGRNNRGEKLFF
J: TRBJ2-2; D: TRBD2; size: -; V: TRBV5-1; DNA: TGCGCCAGCAGCCTGCTAGCGGGAGCGAGCACCGGGGAGCTGTTTTTT; CDR3: CASSLLAGASTGELFF
J: TRBJ2-5; D: -; size: few; V: TRBV20-1; DNA: TGCAGTGCTAGAGTGGGCTTCCAAGAGACCCAGTACTTC; CDR3: CSARVGFQETQYF
J: TRBJ2-7; D: -; size: -; V: TRBV7-9; DNA: TGTGCCAGCAGCTCAAAAATAGGGGGGTCGCGGGAGCAGTACTTC; CDR3: CASSSKIGGSREQYF
J: TRBJ1-5; D: TRBD1; size: few; V: TRBV4-1; DNA: TGCGCCAGCAGCAACGGGGACAGGGGACAGCCCCAGCATTTT; CDR3: CASSNGDRGQPQHF
J: TRBJ1-6; D: TRBD1; size: -; V: TRBV7-2; DNA: TGTGCCAGCAGCCAGGACAGGGGAGCATCACCCCTCCACTTT; CDR3: CASSQDRGASPLHF
J: TRBJ1-6; D: -; size: many; V: TRBV19; DNA: TGTGCCAGTAGTACACAGGGTGGTAATTCACCCCTCCACTTT; CDR3: CASSTQGGNSPLHF
J: TRBJ2-3; D: -; size: -; V: TRBV5-4; DNA: TGCGCCAGCAGCCAGGTAGCGGCGGGCACAGATACGCAGTATTTT; CDR3: CASSQVAAGTDTQYF
J: TRBJ1-6; D: -; size: many; V: TRBV7-9; DNA: TGTGCCAGCAGCTTAGTCTGGAGGGGTTCGTGGAATTCACCCCTCCACTTT; CDR3: CASSLVWRGSWNSPLHF
J: TRBJ1-3; D: -; size: many; V: TRBV12-3/TRBV12-4; DNA: TGTGCCAGCAGTTTAGCGTTATCTGGAAACACCATATATTTT; CDR3: CASSLALSGNTIYF
J: TRBJ1-1; D: -; size: many; V: TRBV9; DNA: TGTGCCAGCAGCTCCCGGACGGACGCAATGAACACTGAAGCTTTCTTT; CDR3: CASSSRTDAMNTEAFF
J: TRBJ2-7; D: TRBD1; size: -; V: TRBV5-6; DNA: TGTGCCAGCAGCTCTAATCCGGGACAGGGAAGGGCCTACGAGCAGTACTTC; CDR3: CASSSNPGQGRAYEQYF
J: TRBJ1-2; D: -; size: few; V: TRBV5-6; DNA: TGTGCCAGCAGCCCTCAGGTGGGGGCGGTTGGCTACACCTTC; CDR3: CASSPQVGAVGYTF
J: TRBJ2-7; D: -; size: -; V: TRBV6-5; DNA: TGTGCCAGCAGTTACTCGACAGCGCGGAGCTCCTACGAGCAGTACTTC; CDR3: CASSYSTARSSYEQYF
J: TRBJ2-7; D: -; size: -; V: TRBV6-5; DNA: TGTGCCAGCAGTACCGATCAGGGATGGGCCCCCTCCGAGCAGTACTTC; CDR3: CASSTDQGWAPSEQYF
J: TRBJ1-1; D: TRBD1; size: -; V: TRBV24-1; DNA: TGTGCCACCAGTGGGTCAGGGGGTCTGAACACTGAAGCTTTCTTT; CDR3: CATSGSGGLNTEAFF
J: TRBJ1-5; D: -; size: -; V: TRBV7-8; DNA: TGTGCCAGCAGCGTTAGGACTGAGGTCCATCAGCCCCAGCATTTT; CDR3: CASSVRTEVHQPQHF
J: TRBJ2-5; D: -; size: -; V: TRBV4-2; DNA: TGTGCCAGCAGCCAAGACGTCGGTATCCAAGAGACCCAGTACTTC; CDR3: CASSQDVGIQETQYF
J: TRBJ2-5; D: -; size: few; V: TRBV7-2; DNA: TGTGCCAGCAGCCCCCCCGGGTGGCAAGAGACCCAGTACTTC; CDR3: CASSPPGWQETQYF
J: TRBJ1-3; D: -; size: -; V: TRBV7-9; DNA: TGTGCCAGCAGCTTAGATCCCTTCGAGGGGGGGTCGAACACCATATATTTT; CDR3: CASSLDPFEGGSNTIYF
J: TRBJ1-1; D: -; size: many; V: TRBV7-2; DNA: TGTGCCAGCAGCAGACTCACTGAAGCTTTCTTT; CDR3: CASSRLTEAFF
J: TRBJ1-6; D: -; size: many; V: TRBV5-1; DNA: TGCGCCAGCAGACCAGGGAGGAATTCACCCCTCCACTTT; CDR3: CASRPGRNSPLHF
J: TRBJ2-7; D: -; size: few; V: TRBV4-1; DNA: TGCGCCAGCAGCCAAGAATTACGGAGTAGGACCTACGAGCAGTACTTC; CDR3: CASSQELRSRTYEQYF
J: TRBJ1-1; D: -; size: many; V: TRBV10-3; DNA: TGTGCCATCAGTGGGAAGGGGGGGCAAACTGAAGCTTTCTTT; CDR3: CAISGKGGQTEAFF
J: TRBJ1-6; D: TRBD1; size: many; V: TRBV7-2; DNA: TGTGCCAGCAGCCTTTCGGGACAGCATAATTCACCCCTCCACTTT; CDR3: CASSLSGQHNSPLHF
J: TRBJ2-1; D: TRBD2; size: -; V: TRBV19; DNA: TGTGCCAGTAGTATAGGGGGAGGGTTTCTTTCCTACAATGAGCAGTTCTTC; CDR3: CASSIGGGFLSYNEQFF
J: TRBJ1-5; D: -; size: -; V: TRBV6-2/TRBV6-3; DNA: TGTGCCAGCAGTTACCCAATAGGGTCGGGCAATCAGCCCCAGCATTTT; CDR3: CASSYPIGSGNQPQHF